The present TCR beta chain was sequenced within a study of blood T cell repertoires in COVID-19. At the level of the study: Donors in the United States, Italy and Spain gave samples during acute or convalescent COVID-19.

The CDR3 contains 13 residues. CDR1 and CDR2 from the germline V gene are ENHRY and SYGVKD. V shed 5 bases and J shed 0 bases, with 7 bases lying between them. Profiling relied on immunoSEQ multiplex PCR, and the TCRdb table lists in-frame clones only, not all of them. This table holds about 230,000 clones, over 70% found once. The chain couples TRBV10-3 to TRBJ1-1; tentative D call: TRBD1 (6 bases). Specimen: peripheral blood. The clonotype was recovered from a man older than 75 with acute or convalescent COVID-19. The CDR3 loop is CAISQGMNTEAFF. DNA of the CDR3: TGTGCCATCAGTCAGGGGATGAACACTGAAGCTTTCTTT.